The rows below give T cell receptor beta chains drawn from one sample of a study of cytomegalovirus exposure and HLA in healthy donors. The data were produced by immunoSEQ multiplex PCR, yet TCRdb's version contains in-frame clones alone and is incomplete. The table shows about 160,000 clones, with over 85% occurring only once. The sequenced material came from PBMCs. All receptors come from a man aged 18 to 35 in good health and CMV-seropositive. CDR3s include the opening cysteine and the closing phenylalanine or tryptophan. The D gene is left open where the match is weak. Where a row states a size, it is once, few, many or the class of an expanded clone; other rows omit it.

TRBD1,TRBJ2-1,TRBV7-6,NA,TGTGCCAGCAGCCTACAGGGGGGCACCTACAATGAGCAGTTCTTC,CASSLQGGTYNEQFF
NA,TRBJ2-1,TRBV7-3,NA,TGTGCCAGCAGCTTAGCAGGGGGGAACAATGAGCAGTTCTTC,CASSLAGGNNEQFF
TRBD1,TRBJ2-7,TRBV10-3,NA,TGTGCCATCAGCGCCGTAGGACAGGGTACTGGGGAGCAGTACTTC,CAISAVGQGTGEQYF
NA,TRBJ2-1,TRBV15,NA,TGTGCCACCAGCAGGGTCAAACAGGGTTCACGCTACAATGAGCAGTTCTTC,CATSRVKQGSRYNEQFF
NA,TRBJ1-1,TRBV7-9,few,TGTGCCAGCAGCAGGACAGAATCGGAAGCTTTCTTT,CASSRTESEAFF
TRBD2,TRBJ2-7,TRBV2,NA,TGTGCCAGCAGTGAGGGGGGAGCGGGAGGATTTGGGGAGCAGTACTTC,CASSEGGAGGFGEQYF
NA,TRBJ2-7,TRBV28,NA,TGTGCCAGCAGTTCGTACTCGGGGAGGAAATACGAGCAGTACTTC,CASSSYSGRKYEQYF
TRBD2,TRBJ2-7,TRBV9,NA,TGTGCCAGCAGCTCCACCGGGACTAGTAACGACGAGCAGTACTTC,CASSSTGTSNDEQYF
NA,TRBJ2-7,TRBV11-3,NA,TGTGCCAGCAGCTTAAGGAGGGAGAGCCTCTACGAGCAGTACTTC,CASSLRRESLYEQYF
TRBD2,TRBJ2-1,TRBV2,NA,TGTGCCAGCAGTGTAGGCGGGAGCTCCTACAATGAGCAGTTCTTC,CASSVGGSSYNEQFF
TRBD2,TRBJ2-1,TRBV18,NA,TGTGCCAGCTCACCACCCCCTAGCGGGAGCAACAATGAGCAGTTCTTC,CASSPPPSGSNNEQFF
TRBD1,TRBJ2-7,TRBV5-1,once,TGCGCCAGCAGCGAACCGGGACAGGGGCATTACGAGCAGTACTTC,CASSEPGQGHYEQYF
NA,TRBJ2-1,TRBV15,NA,TGTGCCACCAGCAGAGTTAGGGGGACCCTCTATTCCGCACACAATGAGCAGTTCTTC,CATSRVRGTLYSAHNEQFF
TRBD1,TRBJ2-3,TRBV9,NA,TGTGCCAGCACCAAAACGGCAGGGGGTTTCGTAACAGATACGCAGTATTTT,CASTKTAGGFVTDTQYF
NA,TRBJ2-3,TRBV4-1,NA,TGCGCCAGCAGCCAGGGGGTTCGGGGGACTAGCACAGATACGCAGTATTTT,CASSQGVRGTSTDTQYF
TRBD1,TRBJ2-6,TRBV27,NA,TGTGCCAGCAGTTCTCAGGGGGCCGGGGCCAACGTCCTGACTTTC,CASSSQGAGANVLTF
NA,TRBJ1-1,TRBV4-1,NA,TGCGCCAGCAGCCACCTCGGGGGTGAGCGCACTGAAGCTTTCTTT,CASSHLGGERTEAFF
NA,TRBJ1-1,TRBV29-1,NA,TGCAGCGTTCGCGAAGTGAACACTGAAGCTTTCTTT,CSVREVNTEAFF
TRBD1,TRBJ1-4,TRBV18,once,TGTGCCAGCTCACCAACTATGCCGGGACAGGCCTTTGAAAAACTGTTTTTT,CASSPTMPGQAFEKLFF
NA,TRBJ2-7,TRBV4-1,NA,TGCGCCAGCAGCCAAGAAGGACGCGGGTCCTACGAGCAGTACTTC,CASSQEGRGSYEQYF
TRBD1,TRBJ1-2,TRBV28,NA,TGTGCCAGCAGCGGGACAGCTAACTATGGCTACACCTTC,CASSGTANYGYTF
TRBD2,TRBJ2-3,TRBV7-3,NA,TGTGCCAGCAGCTACCGGGGGAGGGCAGATACGCAGTATTTT,CASSYRGRADTQYF
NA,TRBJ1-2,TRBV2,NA,TGTGCCAGCTTCGAAGCGGCGCGGAGCACCTTC,CASFEAARSTF
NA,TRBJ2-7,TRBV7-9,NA,TGTGCCAGCAGCTTAGGGCAGGGCCCTTTTCACGAGCAGTACTTC,CASSLGQGPFHEQYF